The present entry profiles one TCR beta chain with its context. This entry comes from a study of blood T cell repertoires in COVID-19. Study information: PBMCs, B-cell-depleted T cells, or T cells were the source of the cDNA or gDNA that made up the material.

The germline gives CDR1 MNHEY, CDR2 SVGAGI. CDR3 length: 11 amino acids. The ends were cut back, 10 bases at V and 2 bases at J, with 9 bases in the middle. The repertoire was sequenced with immunoSEQ multiplex PCR; TCRdb's copy has only in-frame clones and lacks some. Among approximately 470,000 clones listed, roughly 85% were seen once. The sequencing sample was made of peripheral blood. The chain is built from TRBV6-5 and TRBJ2-7, with D uncertain. The sequence was obtained from a human donor in a cohort sampled during active COVID-19. The CDR3 spells CATEETYEQYF. The CDR3, as DNA: TGTGCCACAGAGGAAACCTACGAGCAGTACTTC.